What follows are 30 T cell receptor beta chains derived from one specimen sequenced in a study of T cell repertoires in cytomegalovirus infection. TCRdb independently ran MiXCR on the reads; one entry per CDR3 protein. The sample lists about 260,000 distinct CDR3 sequences; roughly an eighth were seen once. Specimen: PBMCs. Source of these receptors: a human donor in good health (CMV status not recorded). Some clones in this sample may be carry-over from other donors' samples.

In its sample, this clonotype was seen many times. CDR3: CASSLAMAFTNEQFF. In DNA, the CDR3 is TGTGCCAGCAGCTTGGCGATGGCCTTTACGAATGAGCAGTTCTTC. J is TRBJ2-1 and V is TRBV11-2; D ambiguous. Germline V gene data show CDR1 as SGHAT and CDR2 as FQNNGV. Deletions cut 3 bases from V and 7 bases from J, with 16 bases between. CDR3 length: 15 residues.

The sample holds many counts of this clonotype. The chain links TRBV7-3 to TRBJ2-1, with 10 bases matching TRBD2. This CDR3 is built from 13 residues. Germline lookup yields CDR1 SGHTA and CDR2 FQGTGA. Germline trimming cut 11 bases from V and 4 bases from J; bases unmatched to any gene: 5. The chain's CDR3 is CASGTSVYNEQFF. The DNA for the CDR3 is TGTGCCTCCGGGACTAGCGTTTACAATGAGCAGTTCTTC.

CDR3: CASSVWNTEAFF. CDR3 DNA sequence: TGTGCCAGTAGTGTATGGAACACTGAAGCTTTCTTT. The chain recombines TRBV19 with TRBJ1-1; D gene unclear. Germline V gene lookup returns CDR1 LNHDA and CDR2 SQIVND (reference sequence). This CDR3 has 12 residues. V was trimmed by 5 bases and J by 1 base, leaving 5 bases between them. Filled out from reference TRBV19 and TRBJ1-1, the complete variable domain reads DGGITQSPKYLFRKEGQNVTLSCEQNLNHDAMYWYRQDPGQGLRLIYYSQIVNDFQKGDIAEGYSVSREKKESFPLTVTSAQKNPTAFYLCASSVWNTEAFFGQGTRLTVV.

Details on this clonotype: One base away lies a much larger clone, so this may be a sequencing read error. This CDR3 fails to terminate in the conserved phenylalanine or tryptophan, so it likely reflects a read error. The chain employs TRBV6-5 and TRBJ2-7, with 12 bases identical to TRBD2. The J segment lost 2 bases and the V segment lost 6 bases, leaving 5 bases of the junction unmatched. Germline loops: CDR1 MNHEY, CDR2 SVGAGI. This CDR3 contains 15 residues. The CDR3 reads CASSPLAGGTYEQYL. The CDR3 bases are TGTGCCAGCAGCCCCCTAGCGGGAGGGACCTACGAGCAGTACCTC.

This clonotype was seen more than once but under ten times. The J gene is TRBJ1-4, the V gene TRBV12-3 or TRBV12-4, with D possibly matching TRBD1 (5 bases). This CDR3 comprises 14 residues. V dropped 8 bases and J dropped 5 bases, with 15 bases sitting between them. The DNA of the CDR3 is TGTGCCAGCGGACCCGGGACGGCGAATGAAAAACTGTTTTTT. It specifies CASGPGTANEKLFF.

A word on this clonotype: A single base separates this from a much larger clone, so it may be a read error. This chain connects TRBV12-3 or TRBV12-4 to TRBJ1-2; perhaps TRBD1 as D (5 bases). The CDR3 consists of 13 residues. The V end lost 8 bases, the J end lost 4 bases, and 14 bases lay between the germline ends. The CDR3 nucleotides read TGTGCCAGCGGCACCGACAGCAGCTATGGCTACACCTTC. It is translated as CASGTDSSYGYTF.

This clonotype was observed a few times. The chain couples TRBV20-1 to TRBJ1-5, with a possible D match to TRBD1 (5 bases). Germline values: CDR1 DFQATT, CDR2 SNEGSKA (reference sequence). V was shortened by 6 bases and J by 3 bases, with 12 bases between the two germline ends. This CDR3 region has 13 residues. CDR3 DNA sequence: TGCAGTGCATCGGGACCGAACAATCAGCCCCAGCATTTT. This gives the protein CSASGPNNQPQHF.

This clonotype appeared many times. The chain is built from TRBV7-2 and TRBJ2-5; 10 positions agree with TRBD2. The CDR3 has 16 amino acids. V was pared by 1 base and J by 5 bases, with 7 bases of the junction left unmatched. The germline gives CDR1 SGHTA, CDR2 FQGNSA. This CDR3 reads CASSLVPSGSFETQYF. DNA of the CDR3: TGTGCCAGCAGCTTAGTCCCTAGCGGGAGTTTTGAGACCCAGTACTTC. Full variable domain (remainder filled in from reference TRBV7-2 and TRBJ2-5): GAGVSQSPSNKVTEKGKDVELRCDPISGHTALYWYRQSLGQGLEFLIYFQGNSAPDKSGLPSDRFSAERTGGSVSTLTIQRTQQEDSAVYLCASSLVPSGSFETQYFGPGTRLLVL.

There are many counts of this clonotype. The chain couples TRBV7-6 to TRBJ1-1, with 9 bases matching TRBD1. The ends lost 3 bases at V and 2 bases at J; junction bases unmatched: 10. The V gene's germline CDR1 is SGHVS and CDR2 FNYEAQ. The CDR3 spans 17 residues. The DNA of the CDR3 is TGTGCCAGCAGCTTGGGACAGGGCTTGGGGGTAAACACTGAAGCTTTCTTT. Protein sequence: CASSLGQGLGVNTEAFF.

This clonotype was observed at least ten times. This rearrangement joins TRBV7-9 to TRBJ1-1; 9 bases map to TRBD1. V was clipped by 5 bases and J by 3 bases; unmatched bases: 4. The CDR3 length is 14 residues. Germline V gene data show CDR1 as SEHNR and CDR2 as FQNEAQ (reference sequence). The CDR3 DNA follows: TGTGCCAGCAGCACACAGGGGGCCCACACTGAAGCTTTCTTT. This translates into CASSTQGAHTEAFF.

This clonotype was seen repeatedly, ten times or more. The V gene is TRBV12-3 or TRBV12-4, the J gene TRBJ2-5; D may be TRBD2 (5 bases). The V end lost 6 bases, the J end lost 5 bases, and 16 bases lay between the germline ends. The CDR3 has 14 residues. The CDR3 protein is CASSSTAGSETQYF. In DNA form, the CDR3 reads TGTGCCAGCAGCTCGACGGCGGGTTCGGAGACCCAGTACTTC.

This clonotype was observed a few times. The chain has TRBV7-2 and TRBJ1-1; unclear D gene. This CDR3 comprises 12 residues. CDR1 is SGHTA and CDR2 is FQGNSA in the germline V gene. Trimming shortened V by 2 bases and J by 5 bases, and 6 bases separated the two germline ends. CDR3 region: CASSLSWTEAFF. The CDR3 nucleotides read TGTGCCAGCAGCTTATCTTGGACTGAAGCTTTCTTT.

The V and J genes are TRBV6-1 and TRBJ2-5; 8 bases fit TRBD1. From germline, CDR1 is MNHNS and CDR2 SASEGT. The CDR3 runs 13 residues. J gave up 5 bases and V 7 bases, and 6 bases lay outside the gene matches. CDR3 nucleotides: TGTGCCAGCATCTTCAGGGGGCGGGAGACCCAGTACTTC. It specifies CASIFRGRETQYF.

This clonotype has a count of ten or more. This chain uses TRBV7-2 with TRBJ1-5; D remains ambiguous. Trimming took 7 bases from V and 3 from J, leaving 7 bases between them. The CDR3 consists of 12 residues. Germline V gene data show CDR1 as SGHTA and CDR2 as FQGNSA. The CDR3 bases are TGTGCCAGCAACCCCCCCAATCAGCCCCAGCATTTT. It codes for CASNPPNQPQHF.

Ten or more counts support this clonotype. The J gene is TRBJ1-3, the V gene TRBV7-2, with D perhaps matching TRBD1 (5 bases). The V gene lost 2 bases and the J gene lost 0 bases, with 17 bases spanning the gap. This CDR3 spans 18 amino acids. Germline CDR1 reads SGHTA; CDR2 reads FQGNSA. The CDR3 spells CASSLSAWGLGSGNTIYF. CDR3 DNA sequence: TGTGCCAGCAGCTTAAGCGCTTGGGGCTTGGGCTCTGGAAACACCATATATTTT. Variable domain in full (rest from reference TRBV7-2 and TRBJ1-3): GAGVSQSPSNKVTEKGKDVELRCDPISGHTALYWYRQSLGQGLEFLIYFQGNSAPDKSGLPSDRFSAERTGGSVSTLTIQRTQQEDSAVYLCASSLSAWGLGSGNTIYFGEGSWLTVV.

This clonotype has just a few counts. This chain uses TRBV20-1 with TRBJ2-3; possibly TRBD2 for D (7 bases). The germline V gene encodes CDR1 DFQATT and CDR2 SNEGSKA (reference sequence). This CDR3 contains 13 residues. V was pared by 6 bases and J by 3 bases, with 13 bases between. CDR3 bases: TGCAGTGCCAGGCGGGGGCCGACAGATACGCAGTATTTT. Translating gives CSARRGPTDTQYF.

The sample holds many counts of this clonotype. The rearrangement joins TRBV7-2 to TRBJ1-1; tentatively, D is TRBD1 (5 bases). The V gene's germline CDR1 is SGHTA and CDR2 FQGNSA. Trimming pared 2 bases from V and 7 bases from J, leaving 14 bases between. The CDR3 runs 14 residues. CDR3 loop: CASSLLWGGGEAFF. In DNA, the CDR3 is TGTGCCAGCAGCTTATTATGGGGGGGAGGTGAAGCTTTCTTT.

The DNA for the CDR3 is TGCAGCGTTCCCGGGGACAGCAAAAGCTCCTATAATTCACCCCTCCACTTT. Protein product: CSVPGDSKSSYNSPLHF. The V call is TRBV29-1, the J call TRBJ1-6, with 7 bases aligning to TRBD1. The germline V gene encodes CDR1 SQVTM and CDR2 ANQGSEA. Unmatched junction bases numbered 10, after V lost 5 bases and J lost 0 bases. The CDR3 is 17 residues long.

This clonotype was counted a few times. The chain joins TRBV7-6 to TRBJ2-5, with D possibly TRBD2 on 6 matching bases. The ends were cut back, 4 bases at V and 7 bases at J, with 16 bases in the middle. Per the germline V gene, CDR1 is SGHVS and CDR2 is FNYEAQ. The CDR3 consists of 14 residues. The CDR3 DNA reads as TGTGCCAGCAGCTCCCCTGGGGACTCCGGGACCCAGTACTTC. Protein sequence: CASSSPGDSGTQYF.

Concerning this clonotype itself: One end of the junction varies from germline; a read error may be responsible. In DNA, the CDR3 is TGCAGCGGAGGATCCTTCAATGAGCAGTTCTTC. Translation gives CSGGSFNEQFF. V is TRBV29-1 and J is TRBJ2-1; D is unresolved. Germline CDR1 and CDR2: SQVTM and ANQGSEA. The CDR3 spans 11 residues.

This clonotype was seen repeatedly, ten times or more. The V call is TRBV6-2 or TRBV6-3, the J call TRBJ1-1; D gene ambiguous. Trimming left V 2 bases short and J 2 bases short, with 9 bases between. Germline assignment: CDR1 MNHEY and CDR2 SVGEGT. The CDR3 is 14 amino acids. The CDR3 spells CASSYGVGNTEAFF. Written as DNA, the CDR3 is TGTGCCAGCAGTTACGGGGTTGGAAACACTGAAGCTTTCTTT.

The chain links TRBV5-8 to TRBJ2-4; tentatively, D is TRBD1 (7 bases). The CDR3 sequence is 14 residues long. The V gene lost 4 bases and the J gene lost 8 bases, with 16 bases spanning the gap. Germline V CDR1 and CDR2: SGHTS, YDEGEE. The CDR3 DNA follows: TGTGCCAGCAGCGCGGGACAGTCTAGCGACATTCAGTACTTC. Translating gives CASSAGQSSDIQYF.

This sequence joins TRBV29-1 and TRBJ2-1, with D perhaps TRBD2 (7 bases). CDR1 is SQVTM, CDR2 ANQGSEA, per germline. The CDR3 length is 13 residues. Between the trimmed V and J ends, which lost 5 bases and 9 bases, there was a span of 17 bases. CDR3 protein: CSVSGGPQAEQFF. CDR3 sequence (DNA): TGCAGCGTTTCCGGGGGGCCACAAGCTGAGCAGTTCTTC.

This clonotype was detected a few times. The chain employs TRBV20-1 and TRBJ1-6, with TRBD1 identical over 9 bases. The CDR3 contains 14 residues. J was trimmed by 11 bases and V by 6 bases; bases with no gene match: 11. Looked up from germline, CDR1 is DFQATT and CDR2 is SNEGSKA (reference sequence). The CDR3: CSARPGTGITPLHF. The CDR3 coding sequence is TGCAGTGCGAGACCAGGGACAGGGATTACACCCCTCCACTTT.

The CDR3 spells CSASIRTGTYEQYF. The CDR3, as DNA: TGCAGTGCTAGTATCAGGACAGGGACCTACGAGCAGTACTTC. This chain connects TRBV20-1 to TRBJ2-7; 8 nucleotides line up with TRBD1. This CDR3 comprises 14 residues. The V segment lost 3 bases and the J segment 2 bases; nucleotides outside the gene matches: 6. Germline V gene lookup returns CDR1 DFQATT and CDR2 SNEGSKA (reference sequence).

This chain connects TRBV15 to TRBJ2-7, with D perhaps TRBD1 (5 bases). Germline V gene sequence: CDR1 LNHNV, CDR2 YYDKDF (reference sequence). The CDR3 is made up of 16 amino acids. Trimming stripped 1 base from V and 2 bases from J, with 15 bases between. The CDR3 reads CATSRVGAGYTYEQYF. DNA for the CDR3: TGTGCCACCAGCAGAGTCGGCGCAGGGTACACCTACGAGCAGTACTTC.

This clonotype has at least ten counts. The rearrangement links TRBV6-2 or TRBV6-3 to TRBJ1-5, with TRBD1 identical over 7 bases. Looked up from germline, CDR1 is MNHEY and CDR2 is SVGEGT. V shed 8 bases and J 2 bases; nucleotides not matched to a gene: 9. CDR3 size: 15 residues. CDR3 residues: CASGKTGDGNQPQHF. The CDR3 DNA is TGTGCCAGCGGGAAAACAGGGGACGGCAATCAGCCCCAGCATTTT.

This clonotype was detected many times. The chain couples TRBV20-1 to TRBJ1-5; D not resolved. V lost 5 bases and J 6 bases, leaving 11 bases between the germline ends. The length of the CDR3 is 12 residues. Germline values: CDR1 DFQATT, CDR2 SNEGSKA (reference sequence). The CDR3 protein is CSALRLGQPQHF. CDR3 coding DNA: TGCAGTGCTCTTCGACTCGGTCAGCCCCAGCATTTT.

This clonotype has at least ten counts. This chain connects TRBV6-5 to TRBJ1-2, with a possible D match to TRBD1 (6 bases). Trimming cost V 1 base and J 6 bases, with 18 bases left between them. Germline V gene lookup returns CDR1 MNHEY and CDR2 SVGAGI. The CDR3 has 16 amino acids. CDR3: CASSYLALTTGNGYTF. The CDR3 DNA reads as TGTGCCAGCAGTTACTTGGCATTAACAACAGGGAATGGCTACACCTTC.

In this sample, this clonotype turned up a few times. The chain is built from TRBV12-3 or TRBV12-4 and TRBJ2-6; D not resolved. The CDR3 is 15 amino acids. With 6 bases removed from V and 4 bases from J, the gap between germline ends came to 13 bases. This chain's CDR3 is CASSRTAAGANVLTF. The CDR3, as DNA: TGTGCCAGCAGCCGGACCGCCGCGGGGGCCAACGTCCTGACTTTC.